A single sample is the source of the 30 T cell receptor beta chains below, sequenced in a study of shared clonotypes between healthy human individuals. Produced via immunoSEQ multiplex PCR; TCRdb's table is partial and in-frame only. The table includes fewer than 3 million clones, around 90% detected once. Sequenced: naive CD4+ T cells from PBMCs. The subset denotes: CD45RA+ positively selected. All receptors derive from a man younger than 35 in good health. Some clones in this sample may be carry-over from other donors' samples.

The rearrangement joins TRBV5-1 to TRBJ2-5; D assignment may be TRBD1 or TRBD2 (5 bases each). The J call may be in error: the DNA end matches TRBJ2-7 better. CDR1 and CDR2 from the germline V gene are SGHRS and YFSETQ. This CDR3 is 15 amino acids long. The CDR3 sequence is CASTLTAGSSYEQYF. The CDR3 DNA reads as TGCGCCAGCACCCTTACTGCAGGGAGCTCCTACGAGCAGTACTTC.

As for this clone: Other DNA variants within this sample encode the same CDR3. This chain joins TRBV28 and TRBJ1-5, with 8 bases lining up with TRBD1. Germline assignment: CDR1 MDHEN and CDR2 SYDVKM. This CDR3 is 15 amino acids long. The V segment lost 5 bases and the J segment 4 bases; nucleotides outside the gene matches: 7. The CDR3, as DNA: TGTGCCAGCAGTCCCGGACAGGGACTAAATCAGCCCCAGCATTTT. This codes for CASSPGQGLNQPQHF.

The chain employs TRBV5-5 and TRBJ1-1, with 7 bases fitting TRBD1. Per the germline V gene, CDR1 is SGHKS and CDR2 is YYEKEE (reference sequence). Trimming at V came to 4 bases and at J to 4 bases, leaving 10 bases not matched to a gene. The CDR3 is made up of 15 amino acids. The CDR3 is CASSPQGFTITEAFF. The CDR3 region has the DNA TGTGCCAGCAGCCCACAGGGGTTTACAATCACTGAAGCTTTCTTT.

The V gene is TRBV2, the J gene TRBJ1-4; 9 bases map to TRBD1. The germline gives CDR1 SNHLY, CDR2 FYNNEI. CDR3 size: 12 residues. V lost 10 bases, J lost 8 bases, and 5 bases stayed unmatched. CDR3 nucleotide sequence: TGTGCCACAAACAGGGGGCAAGAAAAACTGTTTTTT. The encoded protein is CATNRGQEKLFF.

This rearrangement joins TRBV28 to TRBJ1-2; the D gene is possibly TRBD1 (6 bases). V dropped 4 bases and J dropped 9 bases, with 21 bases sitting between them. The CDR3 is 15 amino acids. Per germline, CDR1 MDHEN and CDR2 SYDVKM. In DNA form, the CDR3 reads TGTGCCAGCAGTTCCTTAGAGGGGGGGGCTGAAAGCTACACCTTC. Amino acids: CASSSLEGGAESYTF.

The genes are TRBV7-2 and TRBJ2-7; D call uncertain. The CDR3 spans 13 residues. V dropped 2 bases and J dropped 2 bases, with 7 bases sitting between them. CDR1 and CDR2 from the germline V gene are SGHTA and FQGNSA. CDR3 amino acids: CASSLRFTYEQYF. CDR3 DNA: TGTGCCAGCAGCTTACGTTTTACCTACGAGCAGTACTTC.

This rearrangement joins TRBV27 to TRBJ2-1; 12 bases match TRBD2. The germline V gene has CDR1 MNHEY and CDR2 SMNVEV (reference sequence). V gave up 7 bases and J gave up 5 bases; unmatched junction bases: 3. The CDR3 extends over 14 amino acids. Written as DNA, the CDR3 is TGTGCCAGCACCCGACTAGCGGGGGACAATGAGCAGTTCTTC. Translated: CASTRLAGDNEQFF.

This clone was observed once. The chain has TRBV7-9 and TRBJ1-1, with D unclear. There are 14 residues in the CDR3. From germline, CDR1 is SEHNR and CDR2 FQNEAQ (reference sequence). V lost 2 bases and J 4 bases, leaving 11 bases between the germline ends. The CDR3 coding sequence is TGTGCCAGCAGCTTAAGTAAGGGATCCACTGAAGCTTTCTTT. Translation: CASSLSKGSTEAFF. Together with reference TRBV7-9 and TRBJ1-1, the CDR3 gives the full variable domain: DTGVSQNPRHKITKRGQNVTFRCDPISEHNRLYWYRQTLGQGPEFLTYFQNEAQLEKSRLLSDRFSAERPKGSFSTLEIQRTEQGDSAMYLCASSLSKGSTEAFFGQGTRLTVV.

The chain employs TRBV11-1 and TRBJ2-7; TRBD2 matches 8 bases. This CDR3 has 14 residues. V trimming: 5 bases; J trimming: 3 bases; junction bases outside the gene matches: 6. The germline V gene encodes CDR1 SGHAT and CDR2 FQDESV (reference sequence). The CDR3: CASSRSGRSYEQYF. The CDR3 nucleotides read TGTGCCAGCAGCCGGAGCGGGAGAAGCTACGAGCAGTACTTC.

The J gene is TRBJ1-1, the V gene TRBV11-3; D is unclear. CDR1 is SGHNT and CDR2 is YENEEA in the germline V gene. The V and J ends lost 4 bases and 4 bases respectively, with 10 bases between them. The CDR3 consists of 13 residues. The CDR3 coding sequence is TGTGCCAGCAGCTCCGAGCTGGGCACTGAAGCTTTCTTT. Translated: CASSSELGTEAFF.

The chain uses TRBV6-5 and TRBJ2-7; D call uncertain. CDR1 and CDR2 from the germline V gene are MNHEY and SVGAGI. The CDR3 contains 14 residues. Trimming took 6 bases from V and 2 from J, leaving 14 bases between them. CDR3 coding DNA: TGTGCCAGCAGGACCGATCGGGTGGCCTACGAGCAGTACTTC. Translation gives CASRTDRVAYEQYF.

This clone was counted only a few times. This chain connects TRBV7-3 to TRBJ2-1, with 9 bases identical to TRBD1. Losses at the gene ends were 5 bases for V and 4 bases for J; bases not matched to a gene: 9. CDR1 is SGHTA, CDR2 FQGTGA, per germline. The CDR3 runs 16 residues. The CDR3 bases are TGTGCCAGCAGCCTCTGGGGGACAGGGCTATACAATGAGCAGTTCTTC. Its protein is CASSLWGTGLYNEQFF.

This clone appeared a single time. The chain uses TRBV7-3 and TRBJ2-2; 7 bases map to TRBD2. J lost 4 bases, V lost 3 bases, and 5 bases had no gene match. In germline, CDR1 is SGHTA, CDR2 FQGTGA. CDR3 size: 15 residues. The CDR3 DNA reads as TGTGCCAGCAGCTTGACCGGGGGGAGCACCGGGGAGCTGTTTTTT. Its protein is CASSLTGGSTGELFF.

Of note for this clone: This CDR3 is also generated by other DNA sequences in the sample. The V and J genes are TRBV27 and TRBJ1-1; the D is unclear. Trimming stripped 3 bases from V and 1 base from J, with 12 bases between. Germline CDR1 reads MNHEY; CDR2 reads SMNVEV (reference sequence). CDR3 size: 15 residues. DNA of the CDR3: TGTGCCAGCAGTTTTGATCGGGGAGGGAACACTGAAGCTTTCTTT. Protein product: CASSFDRGGNTEAFF.

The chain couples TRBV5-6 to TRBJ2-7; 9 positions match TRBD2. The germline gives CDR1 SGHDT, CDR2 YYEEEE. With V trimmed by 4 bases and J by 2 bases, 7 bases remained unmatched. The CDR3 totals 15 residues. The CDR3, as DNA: TGTGCCAGCAGCCCCACGACTAGCGGCACCTACGAGCAGTACTTC. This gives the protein CASSPTTSGTYEQYF.

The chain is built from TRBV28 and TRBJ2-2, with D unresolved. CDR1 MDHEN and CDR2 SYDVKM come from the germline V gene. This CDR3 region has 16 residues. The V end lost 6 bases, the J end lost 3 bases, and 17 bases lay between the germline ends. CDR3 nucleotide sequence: TGTGCCAGCAGAGGCCGACTTGGATGGGACACCGGGGAGCTGTTTTTT. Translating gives CASRGRLGWDTGELFF.

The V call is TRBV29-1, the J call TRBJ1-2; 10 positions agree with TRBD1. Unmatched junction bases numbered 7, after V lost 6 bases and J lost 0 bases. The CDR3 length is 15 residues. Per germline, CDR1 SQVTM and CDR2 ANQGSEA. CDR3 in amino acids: CSVWTGGRANYGYTF. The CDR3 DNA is TGCAGCGTCTGGACAGGGGGAAGAGCTAACTATGGCTACACCTTC.

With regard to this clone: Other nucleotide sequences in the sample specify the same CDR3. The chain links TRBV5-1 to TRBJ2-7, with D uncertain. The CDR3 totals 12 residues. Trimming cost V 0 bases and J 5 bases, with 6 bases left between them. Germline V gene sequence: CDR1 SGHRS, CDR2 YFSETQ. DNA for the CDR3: TGCGCCAGCAGCTTGGCTGGGGACGAGCAGTACTTC. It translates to CASSLAGDEQYF. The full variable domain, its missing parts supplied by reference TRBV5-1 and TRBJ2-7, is KAGVTQTPRYLIKTRGQQVTLSCSPISGHRSVSWYQQTPGQGLQFLFEYFSETQRNKGNFPGRFSGRQFSNSRSEMNVSTLELGDSALYLCASSLAGDEQYFGPGTRLTVT.

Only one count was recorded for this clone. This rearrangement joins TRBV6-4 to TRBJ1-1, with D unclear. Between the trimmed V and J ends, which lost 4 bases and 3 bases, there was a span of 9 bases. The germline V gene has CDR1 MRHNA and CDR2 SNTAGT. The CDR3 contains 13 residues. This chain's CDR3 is CASSVKGDTEAFF. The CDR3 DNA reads TGTGCCAGCAGTGTTAAGGGCGACACTGAAGCTTTCTTT.

The CDR3 nucleotides read TGTGCCGTACAAAGAGGGGGGGGGAGCAATGAGCAGTTCTTC. Translating gives CAVQRGGGSNEQFF. The gene calls are TRBV6-5 and TRBJ2-1; tentatively, D is TRBD2 (7 bases). This CDR3 is built from 14 residues. Germline V lookup: CDR1 MNHEY, CDR2 SVGAGI. Trimming shortened V by 11 bases and J by 6 bases, and 20 bases separated the two germline ends.

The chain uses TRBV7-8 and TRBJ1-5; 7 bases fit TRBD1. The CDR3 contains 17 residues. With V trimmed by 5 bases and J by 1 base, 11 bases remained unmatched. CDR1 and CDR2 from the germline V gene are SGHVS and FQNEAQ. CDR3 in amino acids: CASSLDRARVSNQPQHF. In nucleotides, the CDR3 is TGTGCCAGCAGCCTCGACAGGGCGCGGGTAAGCAATCAGCCCCAGCATTTT. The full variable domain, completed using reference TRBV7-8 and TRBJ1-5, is GAGVSQSPRYKVAKRGQDVALRCDPISGHVSLFWYQQALGQGPEFLTYFQNEAQLDKSGLPSDRFFAERPEGSVSTLKIQRTQQEDSAVYLCASSLDRARVSNQPQHFGDGTRLSIL.

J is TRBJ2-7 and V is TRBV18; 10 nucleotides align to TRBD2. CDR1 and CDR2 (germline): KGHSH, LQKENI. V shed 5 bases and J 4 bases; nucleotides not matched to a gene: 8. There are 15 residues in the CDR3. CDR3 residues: CASSKAGGPAYEQYF. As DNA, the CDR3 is TGTGCCAGCTCAAAAGCGGGAGGGCCGGCGTACGAGCAGTACTTC.

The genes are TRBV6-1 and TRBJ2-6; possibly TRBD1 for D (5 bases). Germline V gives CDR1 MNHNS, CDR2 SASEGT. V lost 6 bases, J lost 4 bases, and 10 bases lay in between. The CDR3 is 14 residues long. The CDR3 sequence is CASSEQVGANVLTF. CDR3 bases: TGTGCCAGCAGCGAACAGGTGGGGGCCAACGTCCTGACTTTC.

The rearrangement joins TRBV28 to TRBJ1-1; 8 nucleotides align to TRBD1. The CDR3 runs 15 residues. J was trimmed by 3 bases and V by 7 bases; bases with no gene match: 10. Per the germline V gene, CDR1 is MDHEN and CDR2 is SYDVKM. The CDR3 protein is CASNLAGGVHTEAFF. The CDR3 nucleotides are TGTGCCAGCAACCTAGCAGGGGGCGTTCACACTGAAGCTTTCTTT.

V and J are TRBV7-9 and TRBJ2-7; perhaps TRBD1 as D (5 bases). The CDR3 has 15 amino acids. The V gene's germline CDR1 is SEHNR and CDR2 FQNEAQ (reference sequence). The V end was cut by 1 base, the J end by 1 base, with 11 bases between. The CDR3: CASSLVSQGSYEQYF. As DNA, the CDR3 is TGTGCCAGCAGCTTAGTTTCGCAGGGTTCCTACGAGCAGTACTTC.

The CDR3 sequence is CASRGLENGELFF. CDR3 bases: TGTGCCAGCAGGGGACTAGAAAACGGGGAGCTGTTTTTT. The V gene is TRBV2, the J gene TRBJ2-2; 8 bases line up with TRBD2. V was pared by 6 bases and J by 7 bases, with 4 bases of the junction left unmatched. This CDR3 comprises 13 residues. Germline CDR1 SNHLY, CDR2 FYNNEI.

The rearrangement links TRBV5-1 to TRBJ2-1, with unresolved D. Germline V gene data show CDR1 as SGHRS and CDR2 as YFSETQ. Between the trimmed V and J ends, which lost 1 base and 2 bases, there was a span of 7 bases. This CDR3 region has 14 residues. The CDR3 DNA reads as TGCGCCAGCAGCTTGTCAGCCACCTACAATGAGCAGTTCTTC. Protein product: CASSLSATYNEQFF.

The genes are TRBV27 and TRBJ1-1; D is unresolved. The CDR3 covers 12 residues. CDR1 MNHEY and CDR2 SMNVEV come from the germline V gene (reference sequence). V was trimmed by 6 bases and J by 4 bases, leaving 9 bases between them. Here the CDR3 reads CASRQVSTEAFF. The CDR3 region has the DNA TGTGCCAGCAGGCAAGTGTCCACTGAAGCTTTCTTT.

The CDR3 loop is CASSRTSRADTGELFF. The CDR3 region has the DNA TGTGCCAGCAGCCGCACGTCTAGGGCGGACACCGGGGAGCTGTTTTTT. The chain has TRBV4-2 and TRBJ2-2; D not certain. The germline CDR1 and CDR2 sequences are LGHNA and YNFKEQ. The V end was cut by 4 bases, the J end by 3 bases, with 15 bases between. CDR3 length: 16 residues.

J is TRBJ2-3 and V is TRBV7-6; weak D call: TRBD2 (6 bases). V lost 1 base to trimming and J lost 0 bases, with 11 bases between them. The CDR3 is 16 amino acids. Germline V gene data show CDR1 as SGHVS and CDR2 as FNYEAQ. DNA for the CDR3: TGTGCCAGCAGCTTAGTTCCGGGGACTAGCACAGATACGCAGTATTTT. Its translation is CASSLVPGTSTDTQYF.